A single sample is the source of the 13 T cell receptor beta chains below, sequenced in a study of immune characteristics of hereditary and idiopathic chronic pancreatitis. Total pancreatectomy with islet autotransplantation was the source of the chronic pancreatitis pancreas tissue. TCRdb's table, derived via immunoSEQ multiplex PCR, lists solely in-frame clones and lacks some. The table lists fewer than 10,000 clones, around 75% of them singletons. Sequencing was carried out using pancreas tissue with idiopathic chronic pancreatitis. The receptors were gathered from a human donor with chronic pancreatitis.

The chain couples TRBV5-5 to TRBJ2-2; TRBD1 matches 8 bases. J was trimmed by 5 bases and V by 3 bases; bases with no gene match: 6. CDR3 length: 15 residues. From germline, CDR1 is SGHKS and CDR2 YYEKEE (reference sequence). The CDR3, as DNA: TGTGCCAGCAGCTACGACAGGGGCGGGACCGGGGAGCTGTTTTTT. Amino acid sequence: CASSYDRGGTGELFF.

The chain joins TRBV2 to TRBJ2-3, with D maybe TRBD2 (5 bases). CDR3 size: 12 residues. Trimming took off 5 bases at V and 4 bases at J, with 7 bases between the two ends. CDR1 and CDR2 (germline): SNHLY, FYNNEI. The CDR3 nucleotides are TGTGCCAGCAGTACTAGTTCAGATACGCAGTATTTT. Protein: CASSTSSDTQYF.

The V call is TRBV7-3, the J call TRBJ1-6, with 8 bases that match TRBD1. Trimming removed 2 bases from V and 3 bases from J; junction bases left unmatched: 3. The V gene's germline CDR1 is SGHTA and CDR2 FQGTGA. The CDR3 spans 16 residues. The CDR3 loop is CASSLQGAVYNSPLHF. As DNA, the CDR3 is TGTGCCAGCAGCTTACAGGGGGCGGTCTATAATTCACCCCTCCACTTT. Filled out from reference TRBV7-3 and TRBJ1-6, the complete variable domain reads GAGVSQTPSNKVTEKGKYVELRCDPISGHTALYWYRQSLGQGPEFLIYFQGTGAADDSGLPNDRFFAVRPEGSVSTLKIQRTERGDSAVYLCASSLQGAVYNSPLHFGNGTRLTVT.

This clone was picked up one time. The CDR3 DNA follows: TGTGCCAGCATAATGGCGGGGGGGGTCTTAGATACGCAGTATTTT. Encoded protein: CASIMAGGVLDTQYF. This rearrangement joins TRBV2 to TRBJ2-3; TRBD2 agrees at 9 bases. The ends lost 7 bases at V and 5 bases at J; junction bases unmatched: 10. The germline CDR1 and CDR2 sequences are SNHLY and FYNNEI. This CDR3 is 15 amino acids long.

The J gene is TRBJ2-2, the V gene TRBV27, with 14 bases lining up with TRBD2. CDR1 MNHEY and CDR2 SMNVEV come from the germline V gene (reference sequence). The CDR3 loop spans 18 amino acids. The V gene end was trimmed by 5 bases and the J gene end by 6 bases; junction bases not matched to a gene: 11. This CDR3 reads CASSPRTSGGPASGELFF. The DNA of the CDR3 is TGTGCCAGCAGTCCCCGGACTAGCGGGGGGCCCGCTTCCGGGGAGCTGTTTTTT.

The chain joins TRBV28 to TRBJ1-6; perhaps TRBD1 as D (6 bases). The germline V and J ends were trimmed by 3 bases and 10 bases, with 13 bases remaining between them. The germline V gene encodes CDR1 MDHEN and CDR2 SYDVKM. The CDR3 is made up of 14 amino acids. In DNA, the CDR3 is TGTGCCAGCAGTTTGACAGGTTTTGCCTCACCCCTCCACTTT. It codes for CASSLTGFASPLHF.

V gene TRBV14 combines with J gene TRBJ2-7; D remains ambiguous. Trimming took 1 base from V and 6 from J, leaving 10 bases between them. Per the germline V gene, CDR1 is SGHDN and CDR2 is FVKESK. There are 13 residues in the CDR3. CDR3 loop: CASSQVRTGEQYF. The CDR3 DNA sequence: TGTGCCAGCAGCCAAGTCCGCACGGGCGAGCAGTACTTC.

The chain combines TRBV28 with TRBJ1-2; the D gene is possibly TRBD1 (6 bases). The CDR3 covers 14 residues. V dropped 4 bases and J dropped 4 bases, with 13 bases sitting between them. CDR1 and CDR2 from the germline V gene are MDHEN and SYDVKM. The CDR3 region has the DNA TGTGCCAGCAGTTCCAGGGGTTACGCCTATGGCTACACCTTC. It yields the protein CASSSRGYAYGYTF.

The chain recombines TRBV20-1 with TRBJ2-2; 11 bases fit TRBD2. The CDR3 is 15 residues long. In germline, CDR1 is DFQATT, CDR2 SNEGSKA (reference sequence). Trimming removed 3 bases from V and 3 bases from J; junction bases left unmatched: 3. CDR3 sequence: CSASLAGGDTGELFF. CDR3 sequence (DNA): TGCAGTGCTAGTTTAGCGGGGGGGGACACCGGGGAGCTGTTTTTT.

The CDR3 sequence: CASSFGTGTSNTEAFF. Written as DNA, the CDR3 is TGTGCCAGCTCATTCGGGACCGGGACCTCGAACACTGAAGCTTTCTTT. The V gene is TRBV18, the J gene TRBJ1-1; tentatively, D is TRBD1 (5 bases). Germline values: CDR1 KGHSH, CDR2 LQKENI. V lost 5 bases to trimming and J lost 1 base, with 17 bases between them. CDR3 size: 16 residues.

J is TRBJ2-2 and V is TRBV28; D is possibly TRBD2 (7 bases). Trimming stripped 6 bases from V and 6 bases from J, with 14 bases between. CDR3 size: 14 residues. Germline assignment: CDR1 MDHEN and CDR2 SYDVKM. The CDR3 is CASRAAGAAGELFF. CDR3 coding DNA: TGTGCCAGCAGGGCGGCGGGGGCGGCCGGGGAGCTGTTTTTT.

This chain joins TRBV19 and TRBJ2-6; no clear D. The germline V gene encodes CDR1 LNHDA and CDR2 SQIVND (reference sequence). The CDR3 is 14 amino acids. Trimming left V 4 bases short and J 2 bases short, with 6 bases between. CDR3 loop: CASSTWAGANVLTF. CDR3 DNA: TGTGCCAGTAGTACCTGGGCTGGGGCCAACGTCCTGACTTTC. The whole variable domain, remainder taken from reference TRBV19 and TRBJ2-6, is DGGITQSPKYLFRKEGQNVTLSCEQNLNHDAMYWYRQDPGQGLRLIYYSQIVNDFQKGDIAEGYSVSREKKESFPLTVTSAQKNPTAFYLCASSTWAGANVLTFGAGSRLTVL.

This rearrangement joins TRBV7-9 to TRBJ2-5; 15 nucleotides align to TRBD2. The germline gives CDR1 SEHNR, CDR2 FQNEAQ (reference sequence). The CDR3 length is 13 residues. The chain's CDR3 is CAVRGLAGGTQYF. The CDR3 coding sequence is TGTGCAGTCAGGGGACTAGCGGGGGGGACCCAGTACTTC.